This T cell receptor beta chain was obtained from a study of T cells in Graves' hyperthyroidism and ophthalmopathy. Hyperthyroidism patients were newly diagnosed, had disease duration under 2 months, and were aged 18 to 65 years. Source material for PBMCs was more than 7.5 ml fresh peripheral blood. This clonotype was found many times. Researchers amplified the TCR beta CDR3 regions from RNA transcripts. HTBI primers drove first-round RT-PCR of the TCR CDR3. TCRdb itself ran the multiplex PCR reads through MiXCR, one entry per CDR3 protein. This table has 500,000 to 600,000 distinct CDR3 sequences, over 15% appearing once. Germline CDR1 and CDR2: KGHSH and LQKENI. The CDR3 has 16 residues. The junction had 8 bases not matched to a gene; V was cut back by 2 bases and J by 4 bases.

The rearrangement links TRBV18 to TRBJ1-2, with 9 bases that match TRBD1. This receptor was identified in a woman aged 18-29 years with Graves' hyperthyroidism. Material: blood. The CDR3 nucleotides read TGTGCCAGCTCACCAGGTTCGACGACAGGGGGCTATGGCTACACCTTC. Its translation: CASSPGSTTGGYGYTF.